The entry below gives a single TCR beta chain sequence along with its context. Its antigen is unknown. The sample originates from a study of T cell repertoires and HLA-DP antigens. The repertoire was sequenced with immunoSEQ multiplex PCR; TCRdb's copy has only in-frame clones and lacks some. The table shows over 60,000 clones, with over 75% occurring only once. Germline-derived CDR1 and CDR2 are SGHDT and YYEEEE. Deletions cut 0 bases from V and 8 bases from J, with 14 bases between. This CDR3 comprises 15 residues. The sequence was collected from a man aged 60-69 years in good health and CMV-seronegative. V usage is TRBV5-6 and J usage is TRBJ1-4; the D is unclear. The sequencing sample was made of CD4+ T cells from PBMCs. The CDR3 DNA is TGTGCCAGCAGCTTGGCCACGGGTGGGAGAGAAAAACTGTTTTTT. This translates into CASSLATGGREKLFF.